A single T cell receptor beta chain is shown here with its context. Its specificity is not known. Other DNA sequences in this sample translate to the same CDR3. Per the germline V gene, CDR1 is MNHNS and CDR2 is SASEGT. V trimming: 6 bases; J trimming: 0 bases; junction bases outside the gene matches: 0. This CDR3 is 15 amino acids long. This record belongs to a study of shared clonotypes between healthy human individuals. CD4+ cell separation produced CD45RA+ naive and CD45RA-negative memory subsets. Investigators spread the genomic DNA of each subset evenly over several immunoSEQ plates. Methods used by the authors: Filtering differed for immunoSEQ, which gave only junction sequences without quality scores. The protocol was immunoSEQ multiplex PCR, while the TCRdb copy is restricted to in-frame clones and leaves out a portion. V and J calls and clone size are given by that table; D and trimming were obtained from the DNA. The profile shows 2 million to 2.5 million clones, over 90% of them singletons.

Whole-study results and caveats: What limited the represented genetic and exposure-history diversity was the small number of donors.

The material sequenced was naive CD4+ T cells from PBMCs. Subset denoted: CD45RA+ positively selected. This TCR derives from a man aged 18 to 29 in good health. Some clones in this sample may be carry-over from other donors' samples. This chain connects TRBV6-1 to TRBJ2-3, with 13 bases lining up with TRBD2. The CDR3 DNA sequence: TGTGCCAGCAGGGGACTAGCGGGGAGCACAGATACGCAGTATTTT. Translated: CASRGLAGSTDTQYF.